This passage covers 8 T cell receptor beta chains from one sample sequenced in a study of blood T cell repertoires in COVID-19. The method was immunoSEQ multiplex PCR; TCRdb's version includes in-frame clones alone and lacks a portion of them. The sample shows approximately 27,000 clones, 70% to 90% of them seen only once. Material: peripheral blood. These receptors were taken from a man in his 70s with acute or convalescent COVID-19.

V is TRBV5-1 and J is TRBJ1-4; 8 positions agree with TRBD1. Germline lookup yields CDR1 SGHRS and CDR2 YFSETQ. V gave up 4 bases and J gave up 8 bases; unmatched junction bases: 7. The CDR3 runs 14 residues. The CDR3 loop is CASSATGTGEKLFF. CDR3 bases: TGCGCCAGCAGCGCAACCGGGACAGGAGAAAAACTGTTTTTT.

This chain uses TRBV3-1 (or the pseudogene TRBV3-2) with TRBJ2-2; D possibly corresponds to TRBD1 (5 bases). V lost 1 base, J lost 5 bases, and 8 bases lay in between. CDR3 length: 14 residues. From germline, CDR1 is LGHDT and CDR2 YNNKEL (reference sequence). The DNA of the CDR3 is TGTGCCAGCAGCCAAGCTAGACAGACCGGGGAGCTGTTTTTT. It translates to CASSQARQTGELFF.

V usage is TRBV5-6 and J usage is TRBJ2-2; D remains unclear. Germline CDR1 and CDR2: SGHDT and YYEEEE. V was shortened by 1 base and J by 3 bases, with 16 bases between the two germline ends. CDR3 length: 17 amino acids. For the CDR3, the DNA is TGTGCCAGCAGCTTGCTTGCTAAACCCTTAGACACCGGGGAGCTGTTTTTT. This encodes CASSLLAKPLDTGELFF.

The rearrangement joins TRBV4-1 to TRBJ2-1, with D maybe TRBD2 (5 bases). CDR3 length: 18 residues. Between the trimmed V and J ends, which lost 0 bases and 3 bases, there was a span of 18 bases. The germline gives CDR1 MGHRA, CDR2 YSYEKL. This chain's CDR3 is CASSQDTRSGGVYNEQFF. For the CDR3, the DNA is TGCGCCAGCAGCCAAGATACCAGGTCCGGAGGAGTCTACAATGAGCAGTTCTTC.

V usage is TRBV29-1 and J usage is TRBJ2-5, with TRBD1 matching 11 bases. CDR1 is SQVTM, CDR2 ANQGSEA, per germline. CDR3 length: 13 amino acids. The J segment lost 4 bases and the V segment lost 6 bases, leaving 4 bases of the junction unmatched. The CDR3 nucleotides are TGCAGCGTAACCGGGACAGGGGGAGAGACCCAGTACTTC. Translation: CSVTGTGGETQYF. The full variable domain, its missing parts supplied by reference TRBV29-1 and TRBJ2-5, is SAVISQKPSRDICQRGTSLTIQCQVDSQVTMMFWYRQQPGQSLTLIATANQGSEATYESGFVIDKFPISRPNLTFSTLTVSNMSPEDSSIYLCSVTGTGGETQYFGPGTRLLVL.

This chain connects TRBV18 to TRBJ2-7; 12 bases map to TRBD2. This CDR3 spans 16 amino acids. From germline, CDR1 is KGHSH and CDR2 LQKENI. J gave up 4 bases and V 2 bases, and 6 bases lay outside the gene matches. This CDR3 is CASSPRTSGTGYEQYF. DNA for the CDR3: TGTGCCAGCTCACCAAGGACTAGCGGGACAGGTTACGAGCAGTACTTC. Variable domain in full (rest from reference TRBV18 and TRBJ2-7): NAGVMQNPRHLVRRRGQEARLRCSPMKGHSHVYWYRQLPEEGLKFMVYLQKENIIDESGMPKERFSAEFPKEGPSILRIQQVVRGDSAAYFCASSPRTSGTGYEQYFGPGTRLTVT.

The chain employs TRBV7-2 and TRBJ1-3, with TRBD1 matching 7 bases. J lost 4 bases, V lost 10 bases, and 7 bases had no gene match. CDR1 SGHTA and CDR2 FQGNSA come from the germline V gene. This CDR3 has 13 amino acids. CDR3 DNA: TGTGCCAAGTCAACAGGGGCGGGAAACACCATATATTTT. Translating it yields CAKSTGAGNTIYF.

The V call is TRBV3-1 (or the pseudogene TRBV3-2), the J call TRBJ2-6, with a tentative D call TRBD2 (5 bases). CDR1 LGHDT and CDR2 YNNKEL come from the germline V gene (reference sequence). This CDR3 region has 18 residues. The V end lost 0 bases, the J end lost 0 bases, and 12 bases lay between the germline ends. The CDR3 DNA follows: TGTGCCAGCAGCCAAGAATTAGGACTGAACTCTGGGGCCAACGTCCTGACTTTC. Its translation is CASSQELGLNSGANVLTF.